These 3 T cell receptor beta chains were sequenced from one sample in a study of cytomegalovirus exposure and HLA in healthy donors. It was with 60 Vbeta and 13 Jbeta primers that the PCR ran. The protocol was immunoSEQ multiplex PCR, while the TCRdb copy is restricted to in-frame clones and leaves out a portion. The sample carries 75,000 to 90,000 clones, approximately 80% recorded once. What was sequenced was PBMCs. These receptor sequences come from a man aged 50 to 60 in good health and CMV-seronegative.

This chain links TRBV9 with TRBJ2-7, with no clear D. This CDR3 region has 14 residues. V dropped 2 bases and J dropped 1 base, with 10 bases sitting between them. Germline CDR1 reads SGDLS; CDR2 reads YYNGEE. The CDR3 loop is CASSVSPGSYEQYF. CDR3 coding DNA: TGTGCCAGCAGCGTTAGCCCCGGATCCTACGAGCAGTACTTC.

The chain uses TRBV28 and TRBJ1-2; D call uncertain. The germline V gene has CDR1 MDHEN and CDR2 SYDVKM. V dropped 3 bases and J dropped 7 bases, with 21 bases sitting between them. This CDR3 is built from 16 residues. Here the CDR3 reads CASSLPNIVALGGYTF. CDR3 DNA sequence: TGTGCCAGCAGTTTGCCAAACATTGTAGCGCTTGGTGGCTACACCTTC.

The V call is TRBV13, the J call TRBJ1-1; D remains unclear. Trimming removed 5 bases from V and 1 base from J, with 14 bases in between. This CDR3 comprises 15 residues. The germline gives CDR1 PRHDT, CDR2 FYEKMQ (reference sequence). CDR3 loop: CASSLRGPANTEAFF. In DNA form, the CDR3 reads TGTGCCAGCAGCCTCCGCGGGCCCGCGAACACTGAAGCTTTCTTT.